What follows is one T cell receptor beta chain and its context. Trimming took off 4 bases at V and 6 bases at J, with 20 bases between the two ends. The CDR3 has 16 residues. Germline V gene sequence: CDR1 LNHDA, CDR2 SQIVND (reference sequence). The data are from a study of cytomegalovirus exposure and HLA in healthy donors. The repertoire was sequenced with immunoSEQ multiplex PCR; TCRdb's copy has only in-frame clones and lacks some. The data show 150,000 to 200,000 clones, roughly nine tenths seen once. Sequenced material: PBMCs. This receptor was obtained from a woman under 40 in good health and CMV-seronegative. V is TRBV19 and J is TRBJ2-3; D might be TRBD1 (6 bases). The CDR3, as DNA: TGTGCCAGTAGTAGCCCCCGGCAGGGGCGAGGGGATACGCAGTATTTT. Amino acids: CASSSPRQGRGDTQYF.